The present T cell receptor beta chain was sequenced within a study of blood T cell repertoires in COVID-19. Study information: The samples span acute and convalescent COVID-19 from the United States, Italy and Spain.

Under the authors' procedure: Reference gene primer amplification yielded estimated nucleated cell counts. Some clones are missing from TCRdb's copy, which holds only in-frame ones; the method was immunoSEQ multiplex PCR. That table is the source of V, J and clone size, and D and trimming were worked out from the DNA. The table records some 200,000 clones, about nine tenths of them present only once. V was pared by 1 base and J by 6 bases, with 4 bases of the junction left unmatched. The CDR3 is made up of 14 amino acids. CDR1 is KGHSH and CDR2 is LQKENI in the germline V gene. Input material: peripheral blood. This clonotype was sampled from an elderly man with acute or convalescent COVID-19. The V and J genes are TRBV18 and TRBJ1-2; TRBD1 agrees at 8 bases. The CDR3 spells CASSPRQGSDGYTF. DNA for the CDR3: TGTGCCAGCTCACCACGACAGGGGAGCGATGGCTACACCTTC.